This passage covers 20 T cell receptor beta chains from one sample sequenced in a study of blood T cell repertoires in COVID-19. TCRdb's copy holds only in-frame clones and misses some; the assay was immunoSEQ multiplex PCR. The sample lists some 220,000 clones, 75% to 85% occurring once. What was sequenced was peripheral blood. Receptors originate from a man aged 50 to 59 with active or convalescent COVID-19.

The chain joins TRBV28 to TRBJ1-1; D may be TRBD1 (5 bases). V was trimmed by 7 bases and J by 2 bases, leaving 8 bases between them. Germline CDR1 MDHEN, CDR2 SYDVKM. The CDR3 has 12 amino acids. The CDR3 loop reads CASKGVNTEAFF. The CDR3 nucleotides read TGTGCCAGCAAAGGGGTTAACACTGAAGCTTTCTTT.

The gene calls are TRBV4-3 and TRBJ2-2, with TRBD2 matching 14 bases. CDR1 is LGHNA, CDR2 YSLEER, per germline. V lost 1 base and J lost 1; bases outside the gene matches: 8. The CDR3 is made up of 20 amino acids. In nucleotides, the CDR3 is TGCGCCAGCAGCCAAGCCGGGACTAGCGGGGGCCCTTTGAACACCGGGGAGCTGTTTTTT. Amino acid sequence: CASSQAGTSGGPLNTGELFF.

The chain is built from TRBV5-6 and TRBJ2-3, with D perhaps TRBD1 (6 bases). Germline V gene data show CDR1 as SGHDT and CDR2 as YYEEEE. The CDR3 is 14 residues long. Trimming left V 3 bases short and J 4 bases short, with 12 bases between. The CDR3 protein is CASSSGQFSDTQYF. CDR3 sequence (DNA): TGTGCCAGCAGCTCCGGACAGTTTTCAGATACGCAGTATTTT.

This rearrangement joins TRBV15 to TRBJ1-1; D not certain. The V end lost 5 bases, the J end lost 6 bases, and 16 bases lay between the germline ends. Per the germline V gene, CDR1 is LNHNV and CDR2 is YYDKDF (reference sequence). The CDR3 totals 14 residues. The CDR3 region has the DNA TGTGCCACCAGCGCAGACCCCTCACGGGCTGAAGCTTTCTTT. It yields the protein CATSADPSRAEAFF.

The chain uses TRBV29-1 and TRBJ1-6; TRBD1 aligns across 9 bases. The CDR3 totals 13 residues. J lost 5 bases, V lost 6 bases, and 2 bases had no gene match. CDR1 and CDR2 from the germline V gene are SQVTM and ANQGSEA. The CDR3 region is CSVGTGNNSPLHF. The CDR3 DNA follows: TGCAGCGTCGGGACAGGGAATAATTCACCCCTCCACTTT.

This chain links TRBV6-5 with TRBJ1-5, with D unresolved. Per germline, CDR1 MNHEY and CDR2 SVGAGI. V lost 7 bases to trimming and J lost 0 bases, with 13 bases between them. The CDR3 sequence is 15 residues long. The CDR3 protein is CASTPRGDSNQPQHF. CDR3 sequence (DNA): TGTGCCAGCACCCCACGGGGAGATAGCAATCAGCCCCAGCATTTT.

The chain joins TRBV19 to TRBJ1-5, with 7 positions matching TRBD1. In germline, CDR1 is LNHDA, CDR2 SQIVND (reference sequence). With V trimmed by 5 bases and J by 0 bases, 7 bases remained unmatched. The CDR3 totals 16 residues. The CDR3 DNA follows: TGTGCCAGTAGTCCCCGGACAGGATATAGCAATCAGCCCCAGCATTTT. This gives the protein CASSPRTGYSNQPQHF.

The V gene is TRBV18, the J gene TRBJ2-1, with 8 bases identical to TRBD2. The CDR3 is 16 residues long. The junction had 5 bases not matched to a gene; V was cut back by 2 bases and J by 2 bases. From germline, CDR1 is KGHSH and CDR2 LQKENI. The CDR3 sequence: CASSPGPAGAYNEQFF. CDR3 bases: TGTGCCAGCTCACCAGGACCAGCGGGAGCCTACAATGAGCAGTTCTTC.

The rearrangement links TRBV11-2 to TRBJ2-5, with D hard to call. The CDR3 loop spans 14 amino acids. Germline CDR1 and CDR2: SGHAT and FQNNGV. The V gene lost 5 bases and the J gene lost 5 bases, with 15 bases spanning the gap. The CDR3 nucleotides read TGTGCCAGCAGCCAGTCGGGTCCCGGCGAGACCCAGTACTTC. The encoded protein is CASSQSGPGETQYF.

This clone appeared a single time. The chain uses TRBV5-4 and TRBJ1-2; 9 positions match TRBD1. V was pared by 4 bases and J by 2 bases, with 6 bases of the junction left unmatched. This CDR3 is built from 15 residues. The V gene's germline CDR1 is SGHNT and CDR2 YYREEE (reference sequence). The CDR3 spells CASSPRQGGNYGYTF. DNA of the CDR3: TGTGCCAGCAGCCCTCGACAGGGGGGAAACTATGGCTACACCTTC.

The gene calls are TRBV3-1 (or the pseudogene TRBV3-2) and TRBJ1-5, with D perhaps TRBD1 (6 bases). This CDR3 has 15 amino acids. CDR1 is LGHDT and CDR2 is YNNKEL in the germline V gene (reference sequence). Between the trimmed V and J ends, which lost 1 base and 4 bases, there was a span of 11 bases. CDR3 in DNA: TGTGCCAGCAGCCAAGGGGACATACAGAATCAGCCCCAGCATTTT. Its translation is CASSQGDIQNQPQHF.

In regard to this clone: Other DNA sequences of this sample code for an identical CDR3. The chain carries TRBV5-1 and TRBJ1-1, with no clear D. Trimming left V 0 bases short and J 2 bases short, with 5 bases between. The germline V gene has CDR1 SGHRS and CDR2 YFSETQ. This CDR3 comprises 13 residues. The CDR3 is CASSLEANTEAFF. The CDR3 bases are TGCGCCAGCAGCTTGGAAGCTAACACTGAAGCTTTCTTT.

CDR3 sequence reads: CASSLVAGNNEKLFF. The CDR3, as DNA: TGTGCCAGCAGCTTAGTCGCAGGGAATAATGAAAAACTGTTTTTT. This sequence joins TRBV7-2 and TRBJ1-4; tentatively, D is TRBD1 (5 bases). V was shortened by 1 base and J by 4 bases, with 10 bases between the two germline ends. This CDR3 contains 15 residues. Germline V gives CDR1 SGHTA, CDR2 FQGNSA.

V gene TRBV3-1 (or the pseudogene TRBV3-2) combines with J gene TRBJ1-6; weak D call: TRBD1 (5 bases). In germline, CDR1 is LGHDT, CDR2 YNNKEL (reference sequence). The V gene lost 1 base and the J gene lost 0 bases, with 7 bases spanning the gap. CDR3 size: 16 residues. The CDR3 sequence: CASSQAQGSYNSPLHF. The CDR3 coding sequence is TGTGCCAGCAGCCAAGCTCAGGGCTCCTATAATTCACCCCTCCACTTT.

The CDR3 bases are TGTGCCAGCAGCTACGGACAGGGGGTGTACGAGCAGTACTTC. Translated: CASSYGQGVYEQYF. V gene TRBV5-4 combines with J gene TRBJ2-7; the match to TRBD1 covers 10 bases. The CDR3 sequence is 14 residues long. V was clipped by 3 bases and J by 4 bases; unmatched bases: 4. CDR1 and CDR2 from the germline V gene are SGHNT and YYREEE (reference sequence).

The chain links TRBV6-6 to TRBJ1-3, with a weak D call TRBD1 (6 bases). The ends were cut back, 0 bases at V and 1 base at J, with 10 bases in the middle. The germline V gene has CDR1 MNHNY and CDR2 SVGAGI (reference sequence). The CDR3 totals 16 residues. The CDR3 here is CASSYSQGISGNTIYF. The DNA of the CDR3 is TGTGCCAGCAGTTACTCACAGGGAATATCTGGAAACACCATATATTTT.

The genes are TRBV29-1 and TRBJ2-3; 9 bases are a match to TRBD2. CDR3 length: 15 amino acids. Trimming cost V 3 bases and J 0 bases; bases outside gene matches: 4. Germline loops: CDR1 SQVTM, CDR2 ANQGSEA. CDR3 DNA: TGCAGCGTTGATTGGCGGGGGGGTAGCACAGATACGCAGTATTTT. Translated: CSVDWRGGSTDTQYF.

The genes are TRBV19 and TRBJ2-2; tentatively, D is TRBD2 (6 bases). Between the trimmed V and J ends, which lost 5 bases and 1 base, there was a span of 14 bases. From germline, CDR1 is LNHDA and CDR2 SQIVND (reference sequence). The CDR3 is 16 residues long. Here the CDR3 DNA reads TGTGCCAGTAGTGAGGCGGGGTTCCAGAACACCGGGGAGCTGTTTTTT. This codes for CASSEAGFQNTGELFF.

The CDR3 DNA reads TGCGCCAGCAGCTCCCCCCCGGGACTAGCCTACAATGAGCAGTTCTTC. Its protein product is CASSSPPGLAYNEQFF. The genes are TRBV5-1 and TRBJ2-1, with TRBD2 identical over 8 bases. J lost 2 bases, V lost 3 bases, and 7 bases had no gene match. Per germline, CDR1 SGHRS and CDR2 YFSETQ. The CDR3 is made up of 16 amino acids.

This clone was seen a single time. This chain connects TRBV11-2 to TRBJ2-3; D unresolved. Per germline, CDR1 SGHAT and CDR2 FQNNGV. CDR3 length: 14 amino acids. The ends were cut back, 3 bases at V and 0 bases at J, with 7 bases in the middle. The CDR3 DNA reads as TGTGCCAGCAGCTTCCACTCTAGCACAGATACGCAGTATTTT. Encoded protein: CASSFHSSTDTQYF.